A selection of T cell receptor beta chains follows, all from one sample in a study of CD8+CD57+ T cells in acquired aplastic anemia. TCRdb reprocessed the reads via MiXCR and lists one record per CDR3 protein. The sample has 150,000 to 200,000 distinct CDR3 sequences; 48% are singletons. Sequencing used sorted CD4+, CD8+, or CD8+CD57+ T cells (not recorded which) from PBMCs. The receptors stem from a human donor with aplastic anemia. CDR3s include the opening cysteine and the closing phenylalanine or tryptophan. D genes are given only for firm matches. Not every row has a clone size; where given, it reads once, few, many or a size class.

J,V,size,D,length,CDR3,DNA
TRBJ1-5,TRBV5-1,-,-,13,CASSLTLGEPQHF,TGCGCCAGCAGCTTGACTCTTGGGGAGCCCCAGCATTTT
TRBJ2-3,TRBV12-5,-,-,15,CASGVRWGSADTQYF,TGTGCTAGTGGGGTAAGGTGGGGGTCAGCAGATACGCAGTATTTT
TRBJ1-1,TRBV19,-,-,14,CASSTWDGWTEAFF,TGTGCCAGTAGTACCTGGGACGGTTGGACTGAAGCTTTCTTT
TRBJ2-7,TRBV5-1,-,-,12,CASSLQGNEQYF,TGCGCCAGCAGCTTACAGGGCAACGAGCAGTACTTC
TRBJ1-2,TRBV5-1,-,TRBD1,15,CASRSGQTSRYGYTF,TGCGCCAGCAGGTCGGGACAGACCTCGAGATATGGCTACACCTTC
TRBJ2-1,TRBV7-2,-,TRBD1,14,CASSLTGTYDEQFF,TGTGCCAGCTCTTTGACAGGGACCTACGATGAGCAGTTCTTC
TRBJ2-7,TRBV5-1,-,TRBD1,14,CASGLQGSSYEQYF,TGCGCCAGCGGCCTACAGGGGAGCTCCTACGAGCAGTACTTC
TRBJ2-7,TRBV19,-,TRBD2,15,CASSAGTSGWYEQYF,TGTGCCAGTAGTGCCGGGACTAGCGGGTGGTACGAGCAGTACTTC
TRBJ1-5,TRBV20-1,-,TRBD1,16,CSAAPGTGGSGEPQHF,TGCAGTGCTGCCCCCGGGACAGGGGGATCCGGGGAGCCCCAGCATTTT
TRBJ2-7,TRBV4-1,once,TRBD1,15,CASSPTWTGDYEQYF,TGCGCCAGCAGCCCCACCTGGACAGGGGACTACGAGCAGTACTTC
TRBJ2-3,TRBV29-1,-,TRBD1,13,CSSRQGGTDTQYF,TGCAGCTCGAGACAGGGGGGGACAGATACGCAGTATTTT
TRBJ2-3,TRBV2,many,TRBD2,14,CASNLAGVGDTQYF,TGTGCCAGCAATCTAGCGGGAGTGGGAGATACGCAGTATTTT
TRBJ1-2,TRBV29-1,-,-,14,CSVRPQPVQTGYTF,TGCAGCGTCCGACCCCAGCCAGTCCAAACTGGCTACACCTTC
TRBJ2-7,TRBV24-1,-,-,13,CATSDTRTFEQYF,TGTGCCACCAGTGATACCCGGACTTTCGAGCAGTACTTC
TRBJ1-5,TRBV24-1,-,-,13,CATSQGSNQPQHF,TGTGCCACCAGTCAGGGTTCCAATCAGCCCCAGCATTTT
TRBJ1-4,TRBV5-4,many,TRBD1,14,CASSLRQGAEKLFF,TGTGCCAGCAGCCTTCGACAGGGGGCAGAAAAACTGTTTTTT
TRBJ2-7,TRBV13,-,TRBD1,15,CASSLRTGGRYEQYF,TGTGCCAGCAGTCTTCGTACAGGGGGGCGCTACGAGCAGTACTTC
TRBJ1-2,TRBV10-3,many,-,12,CAISEYSSGYTF,TGTGCCATCAGTGAGTATAGTAGCGGCTACACCTTC
TRBJ2-4,TRBV7-2,few,-,18,CASSLAGTGLIAKNIQYF,TGTGCCAGCAGCTTAGCTGGGACGGGGCTTATAGCCAAAAACATTCAGTACTTC
TRBJ1-1,TRBV10-3,-,-,13,CAITDNMNTEAFF,TGTGCCATCACGGACAATATGAACACTGAAGCTTTCTTT
TRBJ2-2,TRBV10-1,many,TRBD1,15,CASSEVTGSRGELFF,TGCGCCAGCAGTGAGGTGACAGGGAGTCGCGGGGAGCTGTTTTTT
TRBJ1-2,TRBV19,-,-,13,CASTTQGTHGYTF,TGTGCCAGTACCACCCAAGGGACGCATGGCTACACCTTC
TRBJ1-1,TRBV29-1,-,TRBD1,15,CSVPARGTGGTEAFF,TGCAGCGTCCCCGCCCGTGGGACAGGGGGAACTGAAGCTTTCTTT
TRBJ2-1,TRBV5-4,-,TRBD2,14,CASSVAGGLDEQFF,TGTGCCAGCAGTGTAGCGGGGGGGCTGGATGAGCAGTTCTTC
TRBJ1-5,TRBV12-3/TRBV12-4,many,-,14,CASSMAPASGPQHF,TGTGCCAGCAGTATGGCGCCGGCCTCCGGGCCCCAGCATTTT
TRBJ1-5,TRBV10-3,-,TRBD1,15,CAISGGQGTNQPQHF,TGTGCCATCAGTGGGGGACAGGGGACCAATCAGCCCCAGCATTTT
TRBJ2-7,TRBV2,many,-,15,CASREGRQASYEQYF,TGTGCCAGCAGAGAGGGCAGACAAGCGTCCTACGAGCAGTACTTC
TRBJ2-5,TRBV30,-,-,11,CVWSVGETQYF,TGTGTCTGGAGTGTTGGAGAGACCCAGTACTTC
TRBJ1-6,TRBV6-1,-,-,14,CASSPGGVFSPLHF,TGTGCCAGCAGCCCCGGGGGTGTGTTTTCACCCCTCCACTTT
TRBJ2-7,TRBV2,-,-,14,CASSFNGGLYEQYF,TGTGCCAGCAGTTTCAACGGGGGCCTCTACGAGCAGTACTTC
TRBJ2-2,TRBV25-1,-,-,13,CATRGGRTGELFF,TGTGCCACCAGGGGGGGACGCACCGGGGAGCTGTTTTTT
TRBJ2-3,TRBV10-3,-,TRBD1,16,CAISESDRVKRDTQYF,TGTGCCATCAGTGAGTCAGACAGGGTAAAGCGAGATACGCAGTATTTT
TRBJ2-3,TRBV11-1,-,TRBD2,15,CASSPAGGLADTQYF,TGTGCCAGCAGCCCCGCGGGGGGTTTAGCAGATACGCAGTATTTT
TRBJ1-1,TRBV9,many,-,12,CASSPTGGSAFF,TGTGCCAGCAGCCCCACTGGGGGGAGTGCTTTCTTT
TRBJ1-3,TRBV11-3,many,TRBD1,15,CASSPGQGPGNTIYF,TGTGCCAGCAGTCCGGGACAGGGACCTGGAAACACCATATATTTT
TRBJ2-5,TRBV10-3,-,-,13,CATSDSGQETQYF,TGTGCCACCAGTGATTCGGGGCAAGAGACCCAGTACTTC